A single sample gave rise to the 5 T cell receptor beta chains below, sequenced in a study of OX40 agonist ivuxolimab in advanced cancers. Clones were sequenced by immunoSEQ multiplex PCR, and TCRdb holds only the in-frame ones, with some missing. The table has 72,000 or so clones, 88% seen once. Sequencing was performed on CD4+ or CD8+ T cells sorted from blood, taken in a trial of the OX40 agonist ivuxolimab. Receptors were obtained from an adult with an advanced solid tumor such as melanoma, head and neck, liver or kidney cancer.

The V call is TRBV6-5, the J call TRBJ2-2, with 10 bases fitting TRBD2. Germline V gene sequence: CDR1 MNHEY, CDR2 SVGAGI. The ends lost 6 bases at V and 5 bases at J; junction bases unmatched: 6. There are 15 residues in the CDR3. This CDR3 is CASSTSGVGTGELFF. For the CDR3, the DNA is TGTGCCAGCAGCACTAGCGGGGTAGGAACCGGGGAGCTGTTTTTT.

CDR3 residues: CAWGKQGIQPQHF. DNA of the CDR3: TGTGCCTGGGGAAAGCAGGGTATTCAGCCCCAGCATTTT. The rearrangement joins TRBV30 to TRBJ1-5; tentative D call: TRBD1 (5 bases). Trimming stripped 5 bases from V and 6 bases from J, with 14 bases between. The V gene's germline CDR1 is GTSNPN and CDR2 SVGIG (reference sequence). The CDR3 is 13 amino acids.

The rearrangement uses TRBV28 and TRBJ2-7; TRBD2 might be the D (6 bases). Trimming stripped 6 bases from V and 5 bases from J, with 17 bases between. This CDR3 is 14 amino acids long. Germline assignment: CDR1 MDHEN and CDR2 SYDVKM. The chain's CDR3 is CASRAGGEGNEQYF. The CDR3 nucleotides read TGTGCCAGCAGGGCCGGGGGTGAGGGTAACGAGCAGTACTTC. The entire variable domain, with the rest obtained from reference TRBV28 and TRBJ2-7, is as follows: DVKVTQSSRYLVKRTGEKVFLECVQDMDHENMFWYRQDPGLGLRLIYFSYDVKMKEKGDIPEGYSVSREKKERFSLILESASTNQTSMYLCASRAGGEGNEQYFGPGTRLTVT.

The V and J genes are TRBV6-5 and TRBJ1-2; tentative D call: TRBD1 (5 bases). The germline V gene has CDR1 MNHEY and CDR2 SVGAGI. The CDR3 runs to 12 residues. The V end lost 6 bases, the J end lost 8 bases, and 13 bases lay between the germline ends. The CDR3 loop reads CASRTRAAGYTF. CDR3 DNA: TGTGCCAGCAGAACCAGGGCTGCGGGCTACACCTTC.

The CDR3 DNA sequence: TGTGCCAGCAGCCCCAGACAGGGTGACACCGGGGAGCTGTTTTTT. This encodes CASSPRQGDTGELFF. The rearrangement links TRBV11-3 to TRBJ2-2, with 7 bases identical to TRBD1. V shed 5 bases, J shed 3 bases, and the junction held 6 bases outside the gene matches. CDR1 and CDR2 from the germline V gene are SGHNT and YENEEA. This CDR3 has 15 residues.